The 19 T cell receptor beta chains below were found in one sample sequenced in a study of blood T cell repertoires in COVID-19. Measured with immunoSEQ multiplex PCR; TCRdb has only the in-frame clones, and not every one. The data show a few hundred thousand clones, with over 75% seen just once and around 12% held by the top ten. Sequencing was done on a sample of peripheral blood. The receptors were sampled from an older woman with acute or convalescent COVID-19.

This clone has only one observation. J is TRBJ1-1 and V is TRBV27; TRBD1 agrees at 8 bases. Per germline, CDR1 MNHEY and CDR2 SMNVEV (reference sequence). The CDR3 consists of 15 residues. The V segment lost 1 base and the J segment 4 bases; nucleotides outside the gene matches: 5. The DNA of the CDR3 is TGTGCCAGCAGTTTATACGGGACAGGCCCCACTGAAGCTTTCTTT. Encoded protein: CASSLYGTGPTEAFF.

J is TRBJ1-1 and V is TRBV6-5; 7 nucleotides agree with TRBD1. V lost 6 bases to trimming and J lost 5 bases; unmatched junction nucleotides: 12. Germline-derived CDR1 and CDR2 are MNHEY and SVGAGI. The CDR3 contains 15 residues. The CDR3 sequence: CASRDHRGVGTEAFF. Written as DNA, the CDR3 is TGTGCCAGCAGAGATCACAGGGGCGTTGGAACTGAAGCTTTCTTT.

This CDR3 reads CASSILADGEAFF. The CDR3 DNA is TGTGCCAGTAGTATCCTGGCCGATGGTGAAGCTTTCTTT. The chain uses TRBV19 and TRBJ1-1; D remains unclear. CDR3 length: 13 residues. The V gene's germline CDR1 is LNHDA and CDR2 SQIVND (reference sequence). With 3 bases removed from V and 7 bases from J, the gap between germline ends came to 12 bases.

The rearrangement uses TRBV28 and TRBJ2-2; 8 bases agree with TRBD1. CDR1 is MDHEN, CDR2 SYDVKM, per germline. V trimming: 2 bases; J trimming: 2 bases; junction bases outside the gene matches: 10. The CDR3 runs 18 residues. CDR3 residues: CASSLGDRFGENTGELFF. The DNA for the CDR3 is TGTGCCAGCAGTTTAGGGGACAGGTTCGGGGAAAACACCGGGGAGCTGTTTTTT.

The chain has TRBV3-1 (or the pseudogene TRBV3-2) and TRBJ1-2, with TRBD1 as a possible D gene (5 bases). The CDR3 contains 13 residues. The germline CDR1 and CDR2 sequences are LGHDT and YNNKEL (reference sequence). Between the trimmed V and J ends, which lost 1 base and 10 bases, there was a span of 13 bases. DNA of the CDR3: TGTGCCAGCAGCCAAGTGACAGTTGGGGCCTACACCTTC. Translating gives CASSQVTVGAYTF.

This rearrangement joins TRBV7-2 to TRBJ2-3, with D possibly matching TRBD1 (5 bases). Germline loops: CDR1 SGHTA, CDR2 FQGNSA. This CDR3 is 13 amino acids long. Deletions cut 2 bases from V and 3 bases from J, with 6 bases between. This CDR3 reads CASSLQGTDTQYF. The CDR3 nucleotides are TGTGCCAGCAGCTTACAGGGTACAGATACGCAGTATTTT.

A single count supports this clone. V and J are TRBV5-1 and TRBJ1-4, with TRBD1 matching over 10 bases. Germline CDR1 is SGHRS and CDR2 is YFSETQ. The junction had 12 bases not matched to a gene; V was cut back by 2 bases and J by 8 bases. The CDR3 consists of 17 residues. In nucleotides, the CDR3 is TGCGCCAGCAGCTTCTACCCGACAGGGGGCGGGCGGGAAAAACTGTTTTTT. This gives the protein CASSFYPTGGGREKLFF.

Regarding this clone: At one boundary the junction diverges from the germline segment, which might be a read error. J is TRBJ1-1 and V is TRBV13; D unresolved. The CDR3 covers 16 residues. Germline-derived CDR1 and CDR2 are PRHDT and FYEKMQ (reference sequence). The CDR3 reads CASSLVFQWENTEAIF. The CDR3 DNA reads as TGTGCCAGCAGCTTAGTTTTTCAGTGGGAGAACACTGAAGCCATCTTT.

The chain uses TRBV7-8 and TRBJ2-2; 8 nucleotides match TRBD2. Germline CDR1 SGHVS, CDR2 FQNEAQ. The V and J ends lost 8 bases and 6 bases, in that order; junction bases with no gene match: 5. The CDR3 covers 13 residues. The CDR3 reads CASARGEPGELFF. Written as DNA, the CDR3 is TGTGCCAGCGCGCGGGGGGAACCCGGGGAGCTGTTTTTT.

The rearrangement joins TRBV28 to TRBJ1-5; D is unresolved. The CDR3 runs 18 residues. Germline V gene sequence: CDR1 MDHEN, CDR2 SYDVKM. V was shortened by 2 bases and J by 2 bases, with 19 bases between the two germline ends. The CDR3 sequence: CASSLGRTRIMGNQPQHF. The CDR3 nucleotides are TGTGCCAGCAGTTTAGGCAGGACTCGTATAATGGGCAATCAGCCCCAGCATTTT.

The V and J genes are TRBV5-1 and TRBJ1-2, with D perhaps matching TRBD1 (6 bases). The CDR3 is made up of 14 amino acids. Germline CDR1 and CDR2: SGHRS and YFSETQ. Trimming took off 0 bases at V and 7 bases at J, with 13 bases between the two ends. The CDR3, as DNA: TGCGCCAGCAGCTTGGAAACAGGGTTTGCTGGCTACACCTTC. Encoded protein: CASSLETGFAGYTF.

There are a few counts of this clone. The V and J genes are TRBV7-8 and TRBJ2-1; D possibly corresponds to TRBD2 (6 bases). From germline, CDR1 is SGHVS and CDR2 FQNEAQ. Between the trimmed V and J ends, which lost 1 base and 4 bases, there was a span of 11 bases. The CDR3 sequence is 15 residues long. The CDR3 region is CASSLVAGSYNEQFF. The CDR3 DNA is TGTGCCAGCAGCTTAGTCGCGGGGTCTTACAATGAGCAGTTCTTC.

This rearrangement joins TRBV21-1 to TRBJ2-2; the table assigns TRBD2, which was not confirmed against the DNA. TRBV21-1 corresponds to a pseudogene. The CDR3 spans 17 residues. The CDR3 sequence: CASMLAETSTPHRELFF. The CDR3 coding sequence is TGTGCCAGCATGCTAGCGGAAACATCCACACCCCACCGGGAGCTGTTTTTT.

DNA of the CDR3: TGCGCCAGCAGCTTGGAGCCCTATGGCTACACCTTC. This codes for CASSLEPYGYTF. The rearrangement links TRBV5-1 to TRBJ1-2; unclear D gene. This CDR3 contains 12 residues. The V end lost 0 bases, the J end lost 4 bases, and 4 bases lay between the germline ends. Germline CDR1 SGHRS, CDR2 YFSETQ.

The chain carries TRBV15 and TRBJ1-1, with TRBD1 as a possible D gene (5 bases). Germline CDR1 reads LNHNV; CDR2 reads YYDKDF (reference sequence). V lost 8 bases, J lost 1 base, and 14 bases lay in between. This CDR3 comprises 14 residues. The CDR3 DNA reads TGTGCCACCTCATTCGGACAACAGAACACTGAAGCTTTCTTT. It yields the protein CATSFGQQNTEAFF.

The chain combines TRBV5-4 with TRBJ2-7, with a tentative D call TRBD2 (6 bases). The V end was cut by 0 bases, the J end by 2 bases, with 9 bases between. This CDR3 region has 14 residues. CDR1 and CDR2 (germline): SGHNT, YYREEE (reference sequence). The CDR3 bases are TGTGCCAGCAGCTTGGGGGGGGTCCCCTACGAGCAGTACTTC. Translated: CASSLGGVPYEQYF.

The chain uses TRBV7-2 and TRBJ1-5; tentatively, D is TRBD1 (6 bases). V was pared by 3 bases and J by 6 bases, with 12 bases between. The CDR3 has 14 residues. CDR1 is SGHTA, CDR2 FQGNSA, per germline. CDR3 in amino acids: CASSFQGRGQPQHF. The DNA for the CDR3 is TGTGCCAGCAGCTTTCAGGGGAGGGGTCAGCCCCAGCATTTT.

A few counts support this clone. The chain couples TRBV2 to TRBJ1-1, with D hard to call. Germline-derived CDR1 and CDR2 are SNHLY and FYNNEI. This CDR3 spans 14 amino acids. Trimming took off 6 bases at V and 4 bases at J, with 15 bases between the two ends. CDR3 in DNA: TGTGCCAGCAGGGGAGTATACTACCGCACTGAAGCTTTCTTT. Its translation: CASRGVYYRTEAFF.

The chain has TRBV20-1 and TRBJ1-2; a possible D gene is TRBD1 (5 bases). This CDR3 comprises 17 residues. Trimming left V 3 bases short and J 0 bases short, with 20 bases between. Germline CDR1 reads DFQATT; CDR2 reads SNEGSKA (reference sequence). The CDR3 loop reads CSASPGAGRRANYGYTF. CDR3 DNA sequence: TGCAGTGCTAGTCCTGGGGCGGGCAGGAGGGCTAACTATGGCTACACCTTC.